The present T cell receptor (beta chain) was sequenced within a study of patients and donors after allogeneic stem cell transplantation. This clonotype was seen more than once but under ten times. TCRdb re-called the RT-PCR reads with MiXCR, one entry per CDR3 protein. Here the sample spans more than 55,000 distinct CDR3 sequences, about 14% being singletons. The sample was blood, either unsorted or a sorted T cell fraction (not recorded which). The TCR was taken from a human donor who was either an allogeneic HSCT recipient or a stem cell or donor lymphocyte infusion donor (not recorded which). It is not recorded whose cells these are; they may come from a transplant donor.

CDR3 region: CASSPAGEPNEKLFF. CDR3 sequence (DNA): TGTGCCAGCAGCCCGGCAGGGGAGCCTAATGAAAAACTGTTTTTT. The chain carries TRBV12-3 or TRBV12-4 and TRBJ1-4, with D perhaps matching TRBD1 (6 bases). The V end was cut by 6 bases, the J end by 3 bases, with 14 bases between. The CDR3 sequence is 15 residues long.